What follows are 30 T cell receptor beta chains derived from one specimen sequenced in a study of cytomegalovirus exposure and HLA in healthy donors. The PCR ran on 60 Vbeta and 13 Jbeta primers. Sequencing used immunoSEQ multiplex PCR; TCRdb keeps in-frame clones, though not all of them. Seen here are about 170,000 clones, more than 75% observed once, and the top ten hold over 2%. The sample was PBMCs. These receptors originate from a man aged 30-40 years in good health and CMV-seropositive.

V usage is TRBV7-9 and J usage is TRBJ2-7; possibly TRBD1 for D (6 bases). Germline CDR1 SEHNR, CDR2 FQNEAQ (reference sequence). V lost 3 bases and J 3 bases, leaving 21 bases between the germline ends. CDR3 length: 17 residues. CDR3 sequence (DNA): TGTGCCAGCAGCTTCCCTCGACAGGTTGGGTCGATCTACGAGCAGTACTTC. Amino acid sequence: CASSFPRQVGSIYEQYF. The full variable domain, in which reference TRBV7-9 and TRBJ2-7 provide the parts outside the CDR3, is DTGVSQNPRHKITKRGQNVTFRCDPISEHNRLYWYRQTLGQGPEFLTYFQNEAQLEKSRLLSDRFSAERPKGSFSTLEIQRTEQGDSAMYLCASSFPRQVGSIYEQYFGPGTRLTVT.

The rearrangement joins TRBV7-2 to TRBJ1-2; tentative D call: TRBD1 (6 bases). V was cut by 4 bases and J by 8 bases, with 14 bases left in between. The CDR3 spans 13 residues. Germline V gene data show CDR1 as SGHTA and CDR2 as FQGNSA. CDR3 bases: TGTGCCAGCAGCTCCCGGGACACTGGAGGCTACACCTTC. Translation gives CASSSRDTGGYTF.

V gene TRBV7-2 combines with J gene TRBJ2-1, with TRBD2 matching over 9 bases. This CDR3 spans 17 amino acids. Germline V gene sequence: CDR1 SGHTA, CDR2 FQGNSA. Unmatched junction bases numbered 11, after V lost 3 bases and J lost 5 bases. The chain's CDR3 is CASSLKGPGLANNEQFF. The CDR3 DNA is TGTGCCAGCAGCTTGAAGGGACCGGGACTAGCAAACAATGAGCAGTTCTTC.

The chain has TRBV6-1 and TRBJ2-3, with D maybe TRBD1 (6 bases). Germline CDR1 and CDR2: MNHNS and SASEGT. The germline V and J ends were trimmed by 1 base and 4 bases, with 12 bases remaining between them. The CDR3 consists of 15 residues. In nucleotides, the CDR3 is TGTGCCAGCAGTGAAGAGGGCGCAGGGGCAGATACGCAGTATTTT. Protein sequence: CASSEEGAGADTQYF.

The chain is built from TRBV9 and TRBJ2-2; D gene unclear. V shed 3 bases and J shed 4 bases, with 10 bases lying between them. This CDR3 contains 14 residues. From germline, CDR1 is SGDLS and CDR2 YYNGEE. The CDR3 bases are TGTGCCAGCAGCGGACAAATGGTCACCGGGGAGCTGTTTTTT. Its protein product is CASSGQMVTGELFF.

The DNA for the CDR3 is TGTGCCAGTAGTAGGAGGGCCCAAGGTGGGACTGAAGCTTTCTTT. Amino acids: CASSRRAQGGTEAFF. This chain uses TRBV19 with TRBJ1-1; D is ambiguous. CDR3 length: 15 residues. Looked up from germline, CDR1 is LNHDA and CDR2 is SQIVND (reference sequence). Trimming cost V 4 bases and J 5 bases, with 17 bases left between them.

V is TRBV6-6 and J is TRBJ1-1; unclear D gene. The CDR3 has 15 amino acids. Per germline, CDR1 MNHNY and CDR2 SVGAGI (reference sequence). Trimming removed 0 bases from V and 2 bases from J, with 10 bases in between. For the CDR3, the DNA is TGTGCCAGCAGTTACTCTCGGACGGGAAACACTGAAGCTTTCTTT. Protein: CASSYSRTGNTEAFF.

The V call is TRBV11-3, the J call TRBJ1-3; D remains ambiguous. The germline V gene encodes CDR1 SGHNT and CDR2 YENEEA. The length of the CDR3 is 14 residues. Deletions cut 0 bases from V and 1 base from J, with 4 bases between. CDR3 nucleotides: TGTGCCAGCAGCTTAGAGCGGTCTGGAAACACCATATATTTT. Encoded protein: CASSLERSGNTIYF.

In this sample, this clone turned up a few times. The chain couples TRBV2 to TRBJ1-1; D is undetermined. Trimming left V 6 bases short and J 5 bases short, with 7 bases between. Germline V gene sequence: CDR1 SNHLY, CDR2 FYNNEI. This CDR3 is 11 amino acids long. The CDR3 reads CASRLFTEAFF. DNA for the CDR3: TGTGCCAGCAGATTATTTACTGAAGCTTTCTTT.

This clone was seen more than once but under ten times. The chain is built from TRBV6-1 and TRBJ2-1, with 12 nucleotides matching TRBD1. The V gene end was trimmed by 8 bases and the J gene end by 8 bases; junction bases not matched to a gene: 7. Germline lookup yields CDR1 MNHNS and CDR2 SASEGT. The CDR3 is made up of 14 amino acids. The CDR3 spells CASGGTGGYDEQFF. The CDR3, as DNA: TGTGCCAGCGGGGGGACAGGGGGCTATGATGAGCAGTTCTTC.

V gene TRBV7-2 combines with J gene TRBJ2-3; D is unclear. Germline V gives CDR1 SGHTA, CDR2 FQGNSA. V was cut by 8 bases and J by 6 bases, with 15 bases left in between. The CDR3 is 13 amino acids. CDR3 sequence: CASEESHRDTQYF. CDR3 coding DNA: TGTGCCAGCGAGGAGTCGCATAGGGATACGCAGTATTTT.

This clone was seen more than once but under ten times. This sequence joins TRBV12-5 and TRBJ2-7; D remains ambiguous. CDR1 and CDR2 from the germline V gene are LGHNT and FRNRAP. The V end lost 6 bases, the J end lost 1 base, and 10 bases lay between the germline ends. The length of the CDR3 is 13 residues. The CDR3 DNA reads TGTGCTAGTGGGCTCGGTCGTTCCTACGAGCAGTACTTC. This codes for CASGLGRSYEQYF.

V usage is TRBV2 and J usage is TRBJ2-1, with 9 bases that match TRBD2. Germline lookup yields CDR1 SNHLY and CDR2 FYNNEI. This CDR3 region has 17 residues. Losses at the gene ends were 2 bases for V and 4 bases for J; bases not matched to a gene: 9. CDR3 coding DNA: TGTGCCAGCAGTGAACGACCGGGACTAGCAGAATACAATGAGCAGTTCTTC. Protein: CASSERPGLAEYNEQFF.

The chain couples TRBV6-1 to TRBJ1-5; D ambiguous. V lost 0 bases and J 2 bases, leaving 17 bases between the germline ends. The CDR3 sequence is 18 residues long. From germline, CDR1 is MNHNS and CDR2 SASEGT. CDR3 sequence: CASSEAPNLSEGNQPQHF. The CDR3 DNA is TGTGCCAGCAGTGAAGCCCCTAACCTCTCAGAGGGCAATCAGCCCCAGCATTTT.

The chain combines TRBV7-6 with TRBJ2-1; 12 nucleotides agree with TRBD2. The CDR3 length is 20 residues. Germline V CDR1 and CDR2: SGHVS, FNYEAQ. J lost 4 bases, V lost 5 bases, and 18 bases had no gene match. Here the CDR3 reads CASSLRLAGAPSGPYNEQFF. The CDR3 coding sequence is TGTGCCAGCAGCCTACGACTAGCGGGAGCCCCATCCGGGCCGTACAATGAGCAGTTCTTC. Based on the CDR3 plus reference TRBV7-6 and TRBJ2-1, the full variable domain is GAGVSQSPRYKVTKRGQDVALRCDPISGHVSLYWYRQALGQGPEFLTYFNYEAQQDKSGLPNDRFSAERPEGSISTLTIQRTEQRDSAMYRCASSLRLAGAPSGPYNEQFFGPGTRLTVL.

The chain couples TRBV6-5 to TRBJ2-1, with 10 bases lining up with TRBD2. Germline CDR1 MNHEY, CDR2 SVGAGI. This CDR3 spans 16 amino acids. The J segment lost 6 bases and the V segment lost 2 bases, leaving 7 bases of the junction unmatched. The CDR3 protein is CASSYDLAGVGNEQFF. CDR3 sequence (DNA): TGTGCCAGCAGTTACGATCTAGCGGGAGTAGGCAATGAGCAGTTCTTC.

This chain connects TRBV13 to TRBJ2-2; D ambiguous. Germline V CDR1 and CDR2: PRHDT, FYEKMQ (reference sequence). This CDR3 comprises 15 residues. V was clipped by 5 bases and J by 1 base, with 11 bases between them. CDR3 protein: CASSGRQENTGELFF. The CDR3 coding sequence is TGTGCCAGCAGCGGTCGCCAGGAGAACACCGGGGAGCTGTTTTTT.

The chain carries TRBV6-1 and TRBJ1-5, with D perhaps TRBD1 (5 bases). CDR3 length equals 14 residues. CDR1 is MNHNS, CDR2 SASEGT, per germline. V lost 4 bases, J lost 4 bases, and 11 bases lay in between. Here the CDR3 DNA reads TGTGCCAGCAGTGCCAATGGGGGGAATCAGCCCCAGCATTTT. It encodes CASSANGGNQPQHF.

The gene calls are TRBV15 and TRBJ2-5; TRBD1 is a possible D gene (7 bases). V shed 0 bases and J shed 2 bases, with 13 bases lying between them. CDR1 is LNHNV and CDR2 is YYDKDF in the germline V gene (reference sequence). This CDR3 has 16 amino acids. CDR3 DNA: TGTGCCACCAGCAGAGATAGGGCAGGGGGGCAAGAGACCCAGTACTTC. It translates to CATSRDRAGGQETQYF.

The gene calls are TRBV5-1 and TRBJ2-1; perhaps TRBD1 as D (5 bases). The germline gives CDR1 SGHRS, CDR2 YFSETQ. Trimming removed 4 bases at V and 9 bases at J, with 17 bases between. The CDR3 consists of 14 residues. CDR3 residues: CASSPTAGSGEQFF. The CDR3, as DNA: TGCGCCAGCAGCCCCACTGCAGGGTCGGGTGAGCAGTTCTTC.

The chain couples TRBV9 to TRBJ2-3; 10 bases are shared with TRBD2. Germline CDR1 reads SGDLS; CDR2 reads YYNGEE. The length of the CDR3 is 16 residues. V shed 3 bases and J 3 bases; nucleotides not matched to a gene: 7. CDR3 sequence (DNA): TGTGCCAGCAGCGCATATAGCGGGAGGAGGACAGATACGCAGTATTTT. Residues: CASSAYSGRRTDTQYF.

The CDR3 is CASSSYTGELFF. DNA for the CDR3: TGTGCCAGCAGCTCCTACACCGGGGAGCTGTTTTTT. The V gene is TRBV9, the J gene TRBJ2-2, with D uncertain. Germline V gives CDR1 SGDLS, CDR2 YYNGEE. The V end was cut by 4 bases, the J end by 3 bases, with 4 bases between. The CDR3 has 12 residues.

J is TRBJ2-3 and V is TRBV7-6; tentatively, D is TRBD1 (6 bases). The CDR3 contains 13 residues. Trimming cost V 2 bases and J 10 bases, with 13 bases left between them. Germline values: CDR1 SGHVS, CDR2 FNYEAQ. In DNA, the CDR3 is TGTGCCAGCAGCTTATCTAGGGACAAGGCGCAGTATTTT. Translation gives CASSLSRDKAQYF.

V gene TRBV11-3 combines with J gene TRBJ2-3; 13 bases fit TRBD2. CDR1 SGHNT and CDR2 YENEEA come from the germline V gene. With V trimmed by 3 bases and J by 7 bases, 1 base remained unmatched. The CDR3 loop spans 14 amino acids. CDR3 in DNA: TGTGCCAGCAGCTTGGGACTAGCGGGACATACGCAGTATTTT. This gives the protein CASSLGLAGHTQYF.

This clone turned up a few times. The chain carries TRBV6-1 and TRBJ1-2, with TRBD1 as a possible D gene (6 bases). Germline V gene data show CDR1 as MNHNS and CDR2 as SASEGT. Trimming stripped 3 bases from V and 7 bases from J, with 12 bases between. This CDR3 has 13 amino acids. The CDR3 here is CASSERGMGGYTF. The CDR3 DNA reads TGTGCCAGCAGTGAGAGGGGGATGGGTGGCTACACCTTC.

The chain has TRBV21-1 and TRBJ1-5; TRBD1 was called by the table and not checked on the DNA. TRBV21-1 is a listed pseudogene. This CDR3 is built from 15 residues. The CDR3, as DNA: TGTGCCAGCAGCGCCCCGGGACAGGTAAATCAGCCCCAGCATTTT. Its protein product is CASSAPGQVNQPQHF.

This rearrangement joins TRBV4-2 to TRBJ2-7; 8 bases align to TRBD2. CDR1 and CDR2 from the germline V gene are LGHNA and YNFKEQ. The CDR3 is made up of 15 amino acids. J lost 6 bases, V lost 1 base, and 8 bases had no gene match. This CDR3 reads CASSQGGRAGGEQYV. The CDR3 nucleotides read TGTGCCAGCAGCCAAGGCGGTCGGGCGGGGGGCGAGCAGTACGTC.

The gene calls are TRBV9 and TRBJ1-3; a weak D match, TRBD1 (6 bases). The CDR3 contains 16 residues. Per the germline V gene, CDR1 is SGDLS and CDR2 is YYNGEE. V was trimmed by 0 bases and J by 8 bases, leaving 18 bases between them. CDR3 loop: CASSVGPDRRRDTIYF. In DNA form, the CDR3 reads TGTGCCAGCAGCGTAGGGCCCGACAGGCGTAGGGACACCATATATTTT. Full variable domain (outside the CDR3, taken from reference TRBV9 and TRBJ1-3): DSGVTQTPKHLITATGQRVTLRCSPRSGDLSVYWYQQSLDQGLQFLIQYYNGEERAKGNILERFSAQQFPDLHSELNLSSLELGDSALYFCASSVGPDRRRDTIYFGEGSWLTVV.

V gene TRBV19 combines with J gene TRBJ1-1, with 7 bases identical to TRBD1. Germline CDR1 reads LNHDA; CDR2 reads SQIVND (reference sequence). The CDR3 extends over 15 amino acids. V was pared by 9 bases and J by 1 base, with 11 bases of the junction left unmatched. The CDR3 sequence is CASRTGKSSNTEAFF. The DNA for the CDR3 is TGTGCCAGCCGGACAGGCAAGAGCTCGAACACTGAAGCTTTCTTT.

V usage is TRBV15 and J usage is TRBJ1-6; a weak D match, TRBD1 (5 bases). Trimming took 1 base from V and 9 from J, leaving 16 bases between them. The CDR3 is 16 amino acids. Germline lookup yields CDR1 LNHNV and CDR2 YYDKDF (reference sequence). The CDR3 nucleotides are TGTGCCACCAGCAGAGGCGGGGGACGAGTTGGTTCACCCCTCCACTTT. It encodes CATSRGGGRVGSPLHF. The full variable domain, rest sourced from reference TRBV15 and TRBJ1-6, is DAMVIQNPRYQVTQFGKPVTLSCSQTLNHNVMYWYQQKSSQAPKLLFHYYDKDFNNEADTPDNFQSRRPNTSFCFLDIRSPGLGDTAMYLCATSRGGGRVGSPLHFGNGTRLTVT.